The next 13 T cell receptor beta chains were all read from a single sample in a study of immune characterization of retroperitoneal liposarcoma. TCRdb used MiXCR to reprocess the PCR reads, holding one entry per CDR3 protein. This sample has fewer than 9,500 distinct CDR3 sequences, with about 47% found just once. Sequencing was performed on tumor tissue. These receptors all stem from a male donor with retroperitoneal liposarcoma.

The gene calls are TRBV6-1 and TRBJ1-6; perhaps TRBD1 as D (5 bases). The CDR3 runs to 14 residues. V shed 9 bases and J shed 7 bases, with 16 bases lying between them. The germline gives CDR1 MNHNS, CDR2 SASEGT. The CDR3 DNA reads TGTGCCAGTGGGAGGGATTGGGGGAATTCACCCCTCCACTTT. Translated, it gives CASGRDWGNSPLHF.

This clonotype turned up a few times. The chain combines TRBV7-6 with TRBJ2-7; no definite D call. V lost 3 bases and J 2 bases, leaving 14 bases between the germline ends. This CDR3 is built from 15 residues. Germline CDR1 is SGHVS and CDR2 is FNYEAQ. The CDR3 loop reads CASSFPGYSTYEQYF. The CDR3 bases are TGTGCCAGCAGCTTCCCGGGTTACAGTACCTACGAGCAGTACTTC.

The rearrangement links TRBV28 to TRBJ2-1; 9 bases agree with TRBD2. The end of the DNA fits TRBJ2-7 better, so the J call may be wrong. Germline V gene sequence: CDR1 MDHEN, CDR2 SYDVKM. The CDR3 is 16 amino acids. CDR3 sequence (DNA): TGTGCCAGCAGTTCCCCCCAGCGGGAGGTAACCTACGAGCAGTACTTC. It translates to CASSSPQREVTYEQYF.

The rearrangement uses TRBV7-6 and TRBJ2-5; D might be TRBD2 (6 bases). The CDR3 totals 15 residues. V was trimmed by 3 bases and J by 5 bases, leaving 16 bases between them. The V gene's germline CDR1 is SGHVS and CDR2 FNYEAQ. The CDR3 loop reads CASSFGLSGGETQYF. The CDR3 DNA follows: TGTGCCAGCAGCTTCGGACTGAGTGGGGGGGAGACCCAGTACTTC.

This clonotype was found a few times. DNA of the CDR3: TGTGCCAGCAGTTCAGCGGGTACGCAGTATTTT. Translation gives CASSSAGTQYF. This rearrangement joins TRBV12-3 or TRBV12-4 to TRBJ2-3; tentatively, D is TRBD2 (6 bases). The CDR3 has 11 residues. The V gene lost 4 bases and the J gene lost 8 bases, with 7 bases spanning the gap.

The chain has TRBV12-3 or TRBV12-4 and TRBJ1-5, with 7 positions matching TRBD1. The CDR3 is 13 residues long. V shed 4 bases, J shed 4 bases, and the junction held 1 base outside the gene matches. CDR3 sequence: CASSWGQNQPQHF. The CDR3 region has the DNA TGTGCCAGCAGTTGGGGACAGAATCAGCCCCAGCATTTT.

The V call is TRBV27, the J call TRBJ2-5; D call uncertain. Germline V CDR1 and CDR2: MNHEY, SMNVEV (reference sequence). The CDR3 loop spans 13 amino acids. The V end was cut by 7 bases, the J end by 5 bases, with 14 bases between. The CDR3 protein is CASKDPLGETQYF. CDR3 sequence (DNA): TGTGCCAGCAAGGACCCTCTAGGGGAGACCCAGTACTTC.

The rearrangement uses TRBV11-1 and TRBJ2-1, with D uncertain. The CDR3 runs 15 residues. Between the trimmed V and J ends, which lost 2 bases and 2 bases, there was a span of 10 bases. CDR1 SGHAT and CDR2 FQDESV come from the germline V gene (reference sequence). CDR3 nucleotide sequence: TGTGCCAGCAGCTTAACCAATCACCCCTACAATGAGCAGTTCTTC. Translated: CASSLTNHPYNEQFF.

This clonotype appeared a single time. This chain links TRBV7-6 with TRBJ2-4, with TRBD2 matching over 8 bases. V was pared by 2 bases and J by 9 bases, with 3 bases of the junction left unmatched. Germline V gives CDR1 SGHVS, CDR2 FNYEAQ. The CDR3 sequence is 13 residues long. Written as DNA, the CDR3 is TGTGCCAGCAGCTTATCCAGCGGGGGCATTCAGTACTTC. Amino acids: CASSLSSGGIQYF.

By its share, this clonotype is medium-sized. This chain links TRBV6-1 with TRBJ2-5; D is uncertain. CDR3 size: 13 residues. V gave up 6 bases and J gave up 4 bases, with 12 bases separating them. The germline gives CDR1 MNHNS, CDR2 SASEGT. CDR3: CASSWGIRETQYF. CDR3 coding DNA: TGTGCCAGCAGCTGGGGTATCCGAGAGACCCAGTACTTC.

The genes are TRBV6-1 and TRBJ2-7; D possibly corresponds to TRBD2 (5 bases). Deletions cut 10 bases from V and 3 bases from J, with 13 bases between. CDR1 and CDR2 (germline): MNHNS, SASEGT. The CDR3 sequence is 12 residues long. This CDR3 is CATSPGGYEQYF. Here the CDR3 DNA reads TGTGCCACATCCCCCGGAGGCTACGAGCAGTACTTC.

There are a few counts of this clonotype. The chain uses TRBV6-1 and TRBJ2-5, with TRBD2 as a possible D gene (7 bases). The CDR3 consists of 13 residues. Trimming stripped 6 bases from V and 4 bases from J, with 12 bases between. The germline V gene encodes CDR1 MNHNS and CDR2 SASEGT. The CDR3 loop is CASRRGGGETQYF. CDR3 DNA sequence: TGTGCCAGCAGGAGAGGGGGGGGAGAGACCCAGTACTTC.

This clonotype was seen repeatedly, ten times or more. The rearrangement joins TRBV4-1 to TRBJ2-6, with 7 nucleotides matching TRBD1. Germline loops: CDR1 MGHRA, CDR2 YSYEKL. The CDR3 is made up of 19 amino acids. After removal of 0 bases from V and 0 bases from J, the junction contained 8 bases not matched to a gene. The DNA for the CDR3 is TGCGCCAGCAGCCAAGATGGGGACAGACTTTACTCTGGGGCCAACGTCCTGACTTTC. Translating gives CASSQDGDRLYSGANVLTF.